The 24 T cell receptor beta chains reported below all come from one sample, sequenced in a study of blood T cell repertoires in COVID-19. The repertoire was sequenced with immunoSEQ multiplex PCR; TCRdb's copy has only in-frame clones and lacks some. The repertoire holds tens of thousands of clones, with 82% as singletons. Source material: peripheral blood. The receptors shown here come from a human donor with acute or convalescent COVID-19. The donor label of this sample is uncertain.

The gene calls are TRBV29-1 and TRBJ1-2; 7 bases agree with TRBD1. Germline trimming cut 7 bases from V and 1 base from J; bases unmatched to any gene: 9. Germline V lookup: CDR1 SQVTM, CDR2 ANQGSEA. CDR3 length equals 14 residues. The CDR3 sequence is CSGGDSRVNYGYTF. CDR3 coding DNA: TGCAGCGGGGGGGACAGCCGAGTTAACTATGGCTACACCTTC. The entire variable domain, with the rest obtained from reference TRBV29-1 and TRBJ1-2, is as follows: SAVISQKPSRDICQRGTSLTIQCQVDSQVTMMFWYRQQPGQSLTLIATANQGSEATYESGFVIDKFPISRPNLTFSTLTVSNMSPEDSSIYLCSGGDSRVNYGYTFGSGTRLTVV.

This clone was observed a few times. The gene calls are TRBV5-1 and TRBJ2-3; tentative D call: TRBD1 (5 bases). This CDR3 spans 15 amino acids. Germline V lookup: CDR1 SGHRS, CDR2 YFSETQ. V was shortened by 0 bases and J by 4 bases, with 12 bases between the two germline ends. The CDR3 spells CASSLEGKRADTQYF. Here the CDR3 DNA reads TGCGCCAGCAGCTTGGAGGGGAAAAGAGCAGATACGCAGTATTTT. Based on the CDR3 plus reference TRBV5-1 and TRBJ2-3, the full variable domain is KAGVTQTPRYLIKTRGQQVTLSCSPISGHRSVSWYQQTPGQGLQFLFEYFSETQRNKGNFPGRFSGRQFSNSRSEMNVSTLELGDSALYLCASSLEGKRADTQYFGPGTRLTVL.

The chain uses TRBV4-3 and TRBJ2-6; TRBD2 matches 11 bases. Germline loops: CDR1 LGHNA, CDR2 YSLEER. V dropped 0 bases and J dropped 1; count of bases not matched to a gene: 5. The CDR3 contains 19 residues. CDR3 loop: CASSQDPLAGVSGANVLTF. CDR3 DNA: TGCGCCAGCAGCCAAGATCCACTAGCGGGAGTTTCTGGGGCCAACGTCCTGACTTTC.

The rearrangement joins TRBV7-2 to TRBJ2-2, with D possibly TRBD1 on 5 matching bases. The CDR3 is 14 residues long. Germline V lookup: CDR1 SGHTA, CDR2 FQGNSA. V was trimmed by 5 bases and J by 6 bases, leaving 13 bases between them. CDR3 coding DNA: TGTGCCAGCAGCCCCGCCCCAGGGCCCGGGGAGCTGTTTTTT. Its translation is CASSPAPGPGELFF.

This clone was recorded a few times. V usage is TRBV7-9 and J usage is TRBJ1-1, with 7 bases matching TRBD1. This CDR3 spans 15 amino acids. Germline CDR1 SEHNR, CDR2 FQNEAQ (reference sequence). With 5 bases clipped from V and 3 bases from J, the junction kept 9 bases outside the gene matches. Here the CDR3 DNA reads TGTGCCAGCAGCCCAATCGGGGACAGCTACACTGAAGCTTTCTTT. This gives the protein CASSPIGDSYTEAFF.

The J gene is TRBJ2-7, the V gene TRBV11-3; no definite D call. The V gene's germline CDR1 is SGHNT and CDR2 YENEEA. Trimming cost V 0 bases and J 8 bases, with 8 bases left between them. The CDR3 runs 12 residues. The CDR3 DNA is TGTGCCAGCAGCTTAGAGGCCCTTCAGCAGTACTTC. This translates into CASSLEALQQYF.

The V call is TRBV9, the J call TRBJ1-2; D not certain. CDR3 length: 15 amino acids. V lost 2 bases, J lost 1 base, and 12 bases lay in between. The germline CDR1 and CDR2 sequences are SGDLS and YYNGEE. As DNA, the CDR3 is TGTGCCAGCAGCGTCTTGGACGGGGTTAACTATGGCTACACCTTC. Its translation is CASSVLDGVNYGYTF.

The rearrangement uses TRBV6-1 and TRBJ2-1; D possibly corresponds to TRBD1 (5 bases). Germline values: CDR1 MNHNS, CDR2 SASEGT. The CDR3 extends over 13 amino acids. V was clipped by 1 base and J by 13 bases, with 14 bases between them. In DNA form, the CDR3 reads TGTGCCAGCAGTGAAGTTCCAGGGTTGGTACAGTTCTTC. As protein: CASSEVPGLVQFF.

This clone was counted a few times. The chain is built from TRBV6-1 and TRBJ2-1, with 8 bases identical to TRBD1. The germline V gene encodes CDR1 MNHNS and CDR2 SASEGT. With 2 bases clipped from V and 5 bases from J, the junction kept 5 bases outside the gene matches. The CDR3 runs to 15 residues. The CDR3 region is CASSESQGAHNEQFF. The CDR3 nucleotides read TGTGCCAGCAGTGAAAGCCAGGGGGCCCACAATGAGCAGTTCTTC.

This clone is a singleton in its sample. V gene TRBV4-3 combines with J gene TRBJ1-1, with 8 nucleotides matching TRBD1. Germline V gives CDR1 LGHNA, CDR2 YSLEER. The CDR3 contains 16 residues. Trimming took 0 bases from V and 11 from J; bases not matched to a gene: 14. This CDR3 reads CASSQEPGTGPSGAFF. The CDR3 coding sequence is TGCGCCAGCAGCCAAGAGCCAGGGACAGGTCCCTCCGGGGCTTTCTTT.

This sequence joins TRBV28 and TRBJ2-3; TRBD1 is a possible D gene (6 bases). The CDR3 is 17 amino acids. The ends were cut back, 4 bases at V and 2 bases at J, with 19 bases in the middle. Per germline, CDR1 MDHEN and CDR2 SYDVKM. As DNA, the CDR3 is TGTGCCAGCAGTTCTACTGAGGACAGCAGAGTCACAGATACGCAGTATTTT. Translation: CASSSTEDSRVTDTQYF.

The J gene is TRBJ2-7, the V gene TRBV19, with D possibly TRBD1 on 6 matching bases. Germline V gives CDR1 LNHDA, CDR2 SQIVND (reference sequence). V was clipped by 10 bases and J by 2 bases, with 24 bases between them. This CDR3 has 16 residues. As DNA, the CDR3 is TGTGCCACCCAGGAAGGGAAAGGGGGAAAAACCTACGAGCAGTACTTC. Translation gives CATQEGKGGKTYEQYF.

The chain employs TRBV6-5 and TRBJ2-7; D is perhaps TRBD1 (5 bases). This CDR3 is 15 amino acids long. Looked up from germline, CDR1 is MNHEY and CDR2 is SVGAGI. The ends were cut back, 0 bases at V and 1 base at J, with 10 bases in the middle. CDR3 protein: CASSYSATVSYEQYF. The DNA of the CDR3 is TGTGCCAGCAGTTACTCCGCGACAGTTTCCTACGAGCAGTACTTC.

The rearrangement uses TRBV18 and TRBJ1-3, with TRBD1 matching over 7 bases. Germline V gene data show CDR1 as KGHSH and CDR2 as LQKENI. Trimming took 6 bases from V and 3 from J; bases not matched to a gene: 8. The CDR3 has 15 amino acids. CDR3 DNA: TGTGCCAGCTCCGGGACAGCTCTACTTGGAAACACCATATATTTT. Translation: CASSGTALLGNTIYF.

This sequence joins TRBV27 and TRBJ1-6; 9 bases agree with TRBD1. Trimming took 6 bases from V and 7 from J; bases not matched to a gene: 4. CDR1 and CDR2 (germline): MNHEY, SMNVEV (reference sequence). The CDR3 totals 14 residues. The CDR3 nucleotides are TGTGCCAGCAGACAGGGGGCAGGGAATTCACCCCTCCACTTT. Translation gives CASRQGAGNSPLHF.

CDR3 DNA sequence: TGTGCCAGCAGAGGAGGTCTAGAGACCCAGTACTTC. It codes for CASRGGLETQYF. This chain connects TRBV28 to TRBJ2-5; possible D gene TRBD2, 5 bases. The CDR3 is 12 amino acids. Germline V gene data show CDR1 as MDHEN and CDR2 as SYDVKM. V was clipped by 6 bases and J by 4 bases, with 9 bases between them.

The rearrangement links TRBV5-6 to TRBJ1-5; D is unclear. This CDR3 has 15 amino acids. The V and J ends lost 0 bases and 2 bases respectively, with 9 bases between them. Germline CDR1 is SGHDT and CDR2 is YYEEEE. CDR3 coding DNA: TGTGCCAGCAGCTTGGCCATGGAGGGCAATCAGCCCCAGCATTTT. As protein: CASSLAMEGNQPQHF.

V and J are TRBV28 and TRBJ2-7; 7 positions agree with TRBD1. V was pared by 6 bases and J by 4 bases, with 12 bases of the junction left unmatched. Germline loops: CDR1 MDHEN, CDR2 SYDVKM. This CDR3 is built from 15 residues. For the CDR3, the DNA is TGTGCCAGCAGCACACCACTCGGGACAGAATACGAGCAGTACTTC. Its protein is CASSTPLGTEYEQYF. The full variable domain, completed using reference TRBV28 and TRBJ2-7, is DVKVTQSSRYLVKRTGEKVFLECVQDMDHENMFWYRQDPGLGLRLIYFSYDVKMKEKGDIPEGYSVSREKKERFSLILESASTNQTSMYLCASSTPLGTEYEQYFGPGTRLTVT.

The V call is TRBV6-5, the J call TRBJ1-6; D not resolved. V dropped 5 bases and J dropped 9 bases, with 8 bases sitting between them. The length of the CDR3 is 12 residues. Germline assignment: CDR1 MNHEY and CDR2 SVGAGI. In DNA, the CDR3 is TGTGCCAGCAGTACCACGGGTTCACCCCTCCACTTT. It is translated as CASSTTGSPLHF.

This chain uses TRBV20-1 with TRBJ1-1; 7 bases are shared with TRBD1. The CDR3 is made up of 12 amino acids. The germline V gene encodes CDR1 DFQATT and CDR2 SNEGSKA (reference sequence). The trim removed 3 bases at V and 11 bases at J, leaving 9 bases unmatched. CDR3 in amino acids: CSASGTTGLAFF. The CDR3 region has the DNA TGCAGTGCTAGTGGGACGACAGGGTTGGCTTTCTTT.

The V call is TRBV5-6, the J call TRBJ1-1; no clear D. The CDR3 contains 14 residues. V lost 0 bases, J lost 1 base, and 7 bases lay in between. CDR1 is SGHDT and CDR2 is YYEEEE in the germline V gene. In DNA, the CDR3 is TGTGCCAGCAGCTTGGCTCCAGGGAACACTGAAGCTTTCTTT. It codes for CASSLAPGNTEAFF.

As DNA, the CDR3 is TGCGCCAGCAGCTTGGGCCCACAGGGGTCTGGAAACACCATATATTTT. It codes for CASSLGPQGSGNTIYF. The V gene is TRBV5-1, the J gene TRBJ1-3, with TRBD1 matching over 7 bases. Per germline, CDR1 SGHRS and CDR2 YFSETQ. The J segment lost 1 base and the V segment lost 0 bases, leaving 4 bases of the junction unmatched. CDR3 length: 16 amino acids.

The V and J genes are TRBV11-1 and TRBJ1-2, with TRBD1 matching 8 bases. Per germline, CDR1 SGHAT and CDR2 FQDESV (reference sequence). The trim removed 5 bases at V and 2 bases at J, leaving 1 base unmatched. The CDR3 runs to 13 residues. CDR3 DNA sequence: TGTGCCAGCAGCCGGGACAGGAACTATGGCTACACCTTC. It specifies CASSRDRNYGYTF.

This clone came up once. The gene calls are TRBV6-6 and TRBJ1-1; unclear D gene. This CDR3 is built from 14 residues. CDR1 and CDR2 from the germline V gene are MNHNY and SVGAGI (reference sequence). Trimming stripped 2 bases from V and 6 bases from J, with 13 bases between. The CDR3 DNA is TGTGCCAGCAGTTACCCGGAAGGAACAGCTGAAGCTTTCTTT. Translating gives CASSYPEGTAEAFF.